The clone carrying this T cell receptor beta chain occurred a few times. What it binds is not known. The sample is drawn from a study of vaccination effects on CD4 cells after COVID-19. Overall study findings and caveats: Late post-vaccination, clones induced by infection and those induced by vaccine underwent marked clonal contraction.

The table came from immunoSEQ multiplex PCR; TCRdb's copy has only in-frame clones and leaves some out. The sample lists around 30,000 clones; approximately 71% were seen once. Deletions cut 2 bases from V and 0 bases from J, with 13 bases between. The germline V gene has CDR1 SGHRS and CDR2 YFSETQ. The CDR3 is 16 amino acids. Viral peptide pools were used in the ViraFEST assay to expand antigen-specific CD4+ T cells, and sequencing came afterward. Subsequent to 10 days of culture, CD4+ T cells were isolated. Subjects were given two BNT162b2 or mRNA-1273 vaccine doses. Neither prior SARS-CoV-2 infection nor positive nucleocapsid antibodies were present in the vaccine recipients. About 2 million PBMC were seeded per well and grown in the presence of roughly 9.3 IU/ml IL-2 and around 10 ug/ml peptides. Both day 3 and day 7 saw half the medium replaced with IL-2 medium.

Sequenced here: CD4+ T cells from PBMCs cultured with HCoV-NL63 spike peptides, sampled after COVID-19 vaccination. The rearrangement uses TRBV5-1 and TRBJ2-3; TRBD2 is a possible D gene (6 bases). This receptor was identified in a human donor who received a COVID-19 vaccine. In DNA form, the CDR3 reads TGCGCCAGCAGCTTCTTAGCGGTTACTAGCACAGATACGCAGTATTTT. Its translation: CASSFLAVTSTDTQYF.